A single sample gave rise to the 16 T cell receptor beta chains below, sequenced in a study of T cell changes during pregnancy in multiple sclerosis. Assay: immunoSEQ multiplex PCR; the TCRdb copy retains only in-frame clones and omits some. The sample holds almost 35,000 clones, approximately 91% seen once. The source was peripheral blood, collected in the second trimester of pregnancy. These receptor sequences come from a female donor in good health, enrolled as a control in a pregnancy study.

The chain uses TRBV6-4 and TRBJ2-3, with TRBD2 matching 14 bases. This CDR3 comprises 16 residues. Germline V lookup: CDR1 MRHNA, CDR2 SNTAGT. V trimming: 0 bases; J trimming: 6 bases; junction bases outside the gene matches: 2. CDR3 protein: CASSDSGTSGSDTQYF. The CDR3 nucleotides are TGTGCCAGCAGTGACTCGGGGACTAGCGGGAGTGATACGCAGTATTTT.

In DNA form, the CDR3 reads TGTGCCAGCAGTTCCCCCGGACAGGCTATCCACGAGCAGTACTTC. Its protein is CASSSPGQAIHEQYF. The chain joins TRBV28 to TRBJ2-7; TRBD1 matches 7 bases. This CDR3 contains 15 residues. The V gene end was trimmed by 4 bases and the J gene end by 5 bases; junction bases not matched to a gene: 11. Germline loops: CDR1 MDHEN, CDR2 SYDVKM.

The chain joins TRBV21-1 to TRBJ2-7; the table assigns TRBD2, which was not confirmed against the DNA. TRBV21-1 is assigned pseudogene status. CDR3 length: 13 residues. This CDR3 is CASPRAKPYEQYF. For the CDR3, the DNA is TGTGCCAGTCCGCGAGCCAAACCCTACGAGCAGTACTTC.

For this clone: Other DNA sequences in this sample translate to the same CDR3. V is TRBV6-5 and J is TRBJ1-2; 7 positions match TRBD1. The V segment lost 5 bases and the J segment 2 bases; nucleotides outside the gene matches: 2. In germline, CDR1 is MNHEY, CDR2 SVGAGI. The CDR3 is 13 amino acids. CDR3 DNA sequence: TGTGCCAGCAGTCTAGGGGGCAACTATGGCTACACCTTC. This encodes CASSLGGNYGYTF.

The sample holds a few counts of this clone. The chain joins TRBV6-1 to TRBJ2-7; 8 bases fit TRBD2. Trimming removed 2 bases from V and 5 bases from J; junction bases left unmatched: 8. The CDR3 has 15 residues. CDR1 and CDR2 (germline): MNHNS, SASEGT. This chain's CDR3 is CASSESSGGSDEQYF. CDR3 sequence (DNA): TGTGCCAGCAGTGAATCTTCGGGAGGGAGCGACGAGCAGTACTTC.

The chain uses TRBV9 and TRBJ1-5; D ambiguous. Germline V gene sequence: CDR1 SGDLS, CDR2 YYNGEE. This CDR3 comprises 14 residues. V lost 0 bases to trimming and J lost 4 bases, with 8 bases between them. The CDR3 sequence is CASSVGLRNQPQHF. As DNA, the CDR3 is TGTGCCAGCAGCGTAGGTCTGAGAAATCAGCCCCAGCATTTT.

This clone was counted once. The rearrangement links TRBV13 to TRBJ2-2, with D unresolved. Germline CDR1 is PRHDT and CDR2 is FYEKMQ (reference sequence). This CDR3 contains 14 residues. Trimming removed 8 bases from V and 4 bases from J, with 14 bases in between. CDR3 DNA sequence: TGTGCCAGCGGGCAAAGAGCCAGCACCGGGGAGCTGTTTTTT. It specifies CASGQRASTGELFF.

This clone appeared a single time. The V and J genes are TRBV7-2 and TRBJ2-5, with 8 bases that match TRBD1. There are 15 residues in the CDR3. Germline V gene lookup returns CDR1 SGHTA and CDR2 FQGNSA. Trimming took 6 bases from V and 5 from J; bases not matched to a gene: 11. The CDR3 DNA reads as TGTGCCAGCAGTCTCGACCCAGGGGGCAGCGAGACCCAGTACTTC. As protein: CASSLDPGGSETQYF.

CDR3 sequence reads: CASSQEGVVNTEAFF. As DNA, the CDR3 is TGTGCCAGCAGCCAAGAAGGGGTGGTGAACACTGAAGCTTTCTTT. This chain connects TRBV4-2 to TRBJ1-1; the D gene is possibly TRBD1 (5 bases). Per the germline V gene, CDR1 is LGHNA and CDR2 is YNFKEQ. This CDR3 is built from 15 residues. The V and J ends lost 0 bases and 0 bases respectively, with 8 bases between them.

The count of this clone is one. The gene calls are TRBV27 and TRBJ1-2; unclear D gene. This CDR3 region has 15 residues. Trimming took off 2 bases at V and 4 bases at J, with 14 bases between the two ends. CDR1 and CDR2 from the germline V gene are MNHEY and SMNVEV (reference sequence). The CDR3 region is CASSLNRGSSYGYTF. CDR3 sequence (DNA): TGTGCCAGCAGTTTAAATCGGGGAAGCTCCTATGGCTACACCTTC.

Here the CDR3 DNA reads TGTGCCAGCAGCTCCAGGGTATCCCAGCCCCAGCATTTT. Amino acid sequence: CASSSRVSQPQHF. The V gene is TRBV7-6, the J gene TRBJ1-5; tentative D call: TRBD1 (5 bases). The CDR3 loop spans 13 amino acids. CDR1 and CDR2 from the germline V gene are SGHVS and FNYEAQ. V was cut by 4 bases and J by 7 bases, with 11 bases left in between.

The chain links TRBV15 to TRBJ1-5; 9 nucleotides line up with TRBD1. There are 18 residues in the CDR3. CDR1 and CDR2 (germline): LNHNV, YYDKDF (reference sequence). Trimming removed 0 bases from V and 6 bases from J; junction bases left unmatched: 12. CDR3 loop: CATSRDYGGQGIGQPQHF. As DNA, the CDR3 is TGTGCCACCAGCAGAGATTATGGGGGACAGGGAATAGGTCAGCCCCAGCATTTT.

This clone was detected only a few times. The chain joins TRBV28 to TRBJ2-7; D may be TRBD1 (5 bases). Germline CDR1 and CDR2: MDHEN and SYDVKM. There are 15 residues in the CDR3. Trimming left V 4 bases short and J 4 bases short, with 17 bases between. The CDR3 reads CASSSLLRVWYEQYF. The CDR3 DNA reads as TGTGCCAGCAGTTCTCTCCTCAGGGTATGGTACGAGCAGTACTTC.

This clone has just one count. At one end, the junction sequence differs from germline, possibly due to a read error. CDR3 in amino acids: CASSLASSGSSGCLF. In DNA form, the CDR3 reads TGTGCCAGCAGCTTAGCTAGCTCGGGGTCTAGCGGGTGCCTCTTC. This sequence joins TRBV7-2 and TRBJ2-1; TRBD2 aligns across 8 bases. The length of the CDR3 is 15 residues. Germline V gene data show CDR1 as SGHTA and CDR2 as FQGNSA.

V is TRBV15 and J is TRBJ2-5; 10 bases match TRBD2. This CDR3 has 16 amino acids. Germline V lookup: CDR1 LNHNV, CDR2 YYDKDF (reference sequence). Trimming at V came to 0 bases and at J to 2 bases, leaving 3 bases not matched to a gene. The chain's CDR3 is CATSRDLAGAQETQYF. As DNA, the CDR3 is TGTGCCACCAGCAGAGATCTAGCGGGGGCTCAAGAGACCCAGTACTTC. Full variable domain (remainder filled in from reference TRBV15 and TRBJ2-5): DAMVIQNPRYQVTQFGKPVTLSCSQTLNHNVMYWYQQKSSQAPKLLFHYYDKDFNNEADTPDNFQSRRPNTSFCFLDIRSPGLGDTAMYLCATSRDLAGAQETQYFGPGTRLLVL.

The chain has TRBV19 and TRBJ1-2; perhaps TRBD1 as D (5 bases). Germline lookup yields CDR1 LNHDA and CDR2 SQIVND (reference sequence). Trimming took off 7 bases at V and 4 bases at J, with 10 bases between the two ends. CDR3 length equals 12 residues. CDR3 in DNA: TGTGCCAGTATTGGGGCTGGCTATGGCTACACCTTC. The encoded protein is CASIGAGYGYTF.